Reported below is one TCR beta chain. It has no known antigen specificity. It has no much larger one-base neighbor in the sample; base qualities were not kept. The data originate from a study of PD-L1 blockade in urothelial cancer (TCRdb year 2017). Context from the whole study: Therapy was started in 2014 for all patients, and atezolizumab 1,200 mg was administered intravenously every 3 weeks. Durable clinical benefit meant progression-free survival longer than 6 months, and TCR features were also tested against progression-free and overall survival. Blood samples were analyzed at 3 weeks after treatment start (second dose) and at 6 weeks after treatment start. About 10 patients achieved durable clinical benefit and about 19 did not. Patients had an ECOG performance status of 0 or 1 and had received between 0 and 3 prior chemotherapy regimens. Blood samples gave a median of around 140,000 T cells and some 83,000 unique TCRs, with a median clonality of approximately 0.08. Somatic, immune and clinical correlates of response to PD-L1 blockade with atezolizumab in urothelial cancer were the focus of an exploratory multi-omic analysis. In the same patients, whole exome sequencing and RNA sequencing of pretreatment tumors were performed in addition to TCR sequencing. Around 29 patients had pretreatment blood TCR-seq, around 25 had at least one posttreatment blood collection, and around 25 had tumor TCR-seq. Pretreatment tumor samples, along with matched peripheral blood serially collected before and after atezolizumab treatment, were subjected to TCR sequencing. About 90% of the 29 patients were identified as males with urothelial cancer of bladder origin, and a prior smoking history was reported by 18 of 29 patients. General findings and caveats noted by the study authors: Patients with durable benefit showed greater expansion of tumor-associated TCR clones in peripheral blood 3 weeks after starting treatment (n of about 20, p = 0.022). Because the sample size was small (n ≈ 30) and many exploratory analyses were performed, the results are intended to be hypothesis-generating. A pretreatment peripheral blood TCR clonality below the median was linked to improved progression-free and overall survival.

Synthetic TCR analog templates were spiked into each PCR so that absolute template abundance could be estimated from read counts. The immunoSEQ assay used bias-controlled V and J gene primers to amplify TCRbeta CDR3 regions from genomic DNA. Sequencing of rearranged TCRbeta segments was performed at approximately 20X coverage. Under the source paper's analysis protocol: Clustering was used to correct sequencing errors, and CDR3s were annotated against IMGT so that V, D and J genes could be assigned. Only productive TCRbeta rearrangements were used in downstream analyses, excluding out-of-frame or stop-codon sequences. To compute clonality, Shannon entropy was normalized by the log of the number of unique productive sequences and then subtracted from one. Clones differing between time points or between blood and tumor were identified by Fisher's exact test with Benjamini-Hochberg correction at adjusted p below 0.01. Sourced from immuneACCESS, this table was stored by TCRdb with only in-frame sequences that have V and J called. A share of the clones is absent; for the studies checked, an unresolved V gene accounts for under half, and the remainder has no known explanation. D and trimming come from the DNA, and the V and J calls and clone size come from that table. The sample table records fewer than 130,000 clones; over 75% of these occur just once. Around 2.4% of the sample lies in the top ten.

The cohort included some 30 patients with locally advanced or metastatic urothelial carcinoma who were treated at Memorial Sloan Kettering on a trial protocol. Peripheral blood mononuclear cells were collected pretreatment and during treatment, at between 1 and 8 total time points per patient. The Qiagen DNeasy Blood extraction kit was used to purify genomic DNA from total PBMCs and tumor samples. PBMCs were collected pretreatment and during treatment and were isolated and stored as previously described. As encoded in the germline V gene, CDR1 is SGDLS while CDR2 is YYNGEE. The CDR3 goes from the cysteine to the phenylalanine over 14 residues. Only the CDR3 region is kept as DNA, spanning 42 bases read in frame from base 1. V gives up 3 bases and J gives up 5 bases, and the segment between their germline ends measures 15 bases.

Source: PBMCs, taken around atezolizumab (anti-PD-L1) treatment. The sequence was obtained from a man over 45 with urothelial cancer. In this chain, TRBV9 is recombined with TRBJ2-7, with a tentative D gene TRBD2 over 6 matching bases. The nucleotide sequence reads as follows: TGTGCCAGCAGCGAGCGGGTCTCCGGGAACGAGCAGTACTTC. It translates to CASSERVSGNEQYF.